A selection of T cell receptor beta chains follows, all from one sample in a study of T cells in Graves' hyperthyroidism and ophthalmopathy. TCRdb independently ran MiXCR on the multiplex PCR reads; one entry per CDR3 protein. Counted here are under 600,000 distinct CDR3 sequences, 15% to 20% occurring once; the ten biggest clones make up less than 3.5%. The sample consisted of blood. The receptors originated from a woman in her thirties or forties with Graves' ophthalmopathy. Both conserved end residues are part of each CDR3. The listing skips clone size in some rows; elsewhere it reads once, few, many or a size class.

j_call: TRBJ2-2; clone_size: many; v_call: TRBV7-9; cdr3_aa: CASSLVRVLGTGELFF
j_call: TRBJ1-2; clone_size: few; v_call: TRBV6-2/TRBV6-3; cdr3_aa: CASRTGTVGYGYTF
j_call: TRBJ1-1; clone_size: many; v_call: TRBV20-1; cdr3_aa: CSARGVGNTEAFF
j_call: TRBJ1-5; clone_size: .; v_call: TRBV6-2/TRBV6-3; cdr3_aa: CASSTGFYSNQPQHF
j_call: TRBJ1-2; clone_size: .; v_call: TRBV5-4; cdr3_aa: CASSSTPRTTSGSNYGYTF
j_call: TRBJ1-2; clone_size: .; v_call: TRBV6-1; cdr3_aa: CASHNTGGAYDYTF
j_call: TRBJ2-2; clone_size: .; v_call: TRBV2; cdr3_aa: CASIQVRTGELFF
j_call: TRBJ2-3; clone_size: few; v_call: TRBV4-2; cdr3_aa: CASSLNEGSTDTQYF
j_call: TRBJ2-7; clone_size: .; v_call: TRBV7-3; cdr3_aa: CASSLKGLSTYEQYF
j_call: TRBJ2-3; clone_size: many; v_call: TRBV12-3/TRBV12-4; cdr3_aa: CASSGQSLTDTQYF
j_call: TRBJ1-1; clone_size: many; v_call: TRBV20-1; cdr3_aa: CSVPINRDTEAFF
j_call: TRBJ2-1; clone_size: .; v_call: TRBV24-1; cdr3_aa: CATSDSSPGLAGGYNEQFF
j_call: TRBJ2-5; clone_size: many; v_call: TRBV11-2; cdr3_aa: CASSRQGMGETQYF
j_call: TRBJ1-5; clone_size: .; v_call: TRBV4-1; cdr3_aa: CASSRIHPTGGNQPQHF
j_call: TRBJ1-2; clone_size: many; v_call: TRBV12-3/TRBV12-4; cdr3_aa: CASSPEWIYYGYTF
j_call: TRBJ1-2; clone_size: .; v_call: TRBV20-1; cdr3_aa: CSARAGGPGYTF
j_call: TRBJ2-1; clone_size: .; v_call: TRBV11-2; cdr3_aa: CASSLSRLAGPSYNEQFF
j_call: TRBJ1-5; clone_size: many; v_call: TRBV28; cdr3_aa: CASSTGTADQPQHF
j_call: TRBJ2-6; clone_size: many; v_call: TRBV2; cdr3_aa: CASIPGQGNSGANVLTF
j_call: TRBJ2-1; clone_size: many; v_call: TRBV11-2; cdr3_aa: CASSLGTLGGEQFF
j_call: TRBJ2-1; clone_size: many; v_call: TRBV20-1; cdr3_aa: CSASGTGRNEQFF
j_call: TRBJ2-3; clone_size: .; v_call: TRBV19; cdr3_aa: CAHVRGLKVADTQYF
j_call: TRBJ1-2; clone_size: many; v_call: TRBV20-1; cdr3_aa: CSVSEGTSHGYTF
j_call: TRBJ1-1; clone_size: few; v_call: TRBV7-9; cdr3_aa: CASSLGRGGGGTEAFF
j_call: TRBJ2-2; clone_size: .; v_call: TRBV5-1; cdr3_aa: CASSFDGSTGELFF
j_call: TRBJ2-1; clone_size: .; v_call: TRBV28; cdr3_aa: CASRTGGSYNEQFF
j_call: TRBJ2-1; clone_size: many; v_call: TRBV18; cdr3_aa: CASSVGGNPGNEQFF
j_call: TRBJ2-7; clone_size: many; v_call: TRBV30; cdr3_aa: CAWSSGTGEVGAYEQYF
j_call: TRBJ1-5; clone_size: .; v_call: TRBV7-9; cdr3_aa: CASSIGDLQPQHF
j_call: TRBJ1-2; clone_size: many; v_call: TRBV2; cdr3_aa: CASSTYGYTF
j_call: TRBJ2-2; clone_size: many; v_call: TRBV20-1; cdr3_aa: CSAREAGEHTGELFF
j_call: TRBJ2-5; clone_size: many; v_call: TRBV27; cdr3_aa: CASSPLGQTQETQYF